What follows is one T cell receptor (beta chain) and its context. No antigen is known for it. This sample was taken from a study of beta chain features in type 1 diabetes. At the level of the study: Patients and healthy donors were similar in age, gender and cell yields.

Study conclusions and caveats: TCRB CDR3s from Type 1 diabetes patients were moderately but significantly shorter in all four CD4+ subsets. A potential influence of HLA type upon TCRB rearrangement remained unresolved herein. Comparison showed that naive, central memory and Treg TCRB repertoires appeared more similar among patients than among healthy donors.

Isolated RNA was reverse transcribed in full, so expressed TCRB transcripts were sequenced. Assay: immunoSEQ multiplex PCR; the TCRdb copy retains only in-frame clones and omits some. This sample has 300,000 to 350,000 clones, with approximately 12% found just once. This receptor was identified in a woman aged 18-30 years with type 1 diabetes. Sequencing was carried out using naive CD4+ T cells from blood.

CDR3 coding DNA: TGTGCCAGCAGCTTAGCGGGAGGGGTCCCGTCTTACAATGAGCAGTTCTTC. This codes for CASSLAGGVPSYNEQFF. The chain recombines TRBV7-9 with TRBJ2-1; TRBD2 aligns across 7 bases. V lost 0 bases and J lost 4; bases outside the gene matches: 9. CDR1 is SEHNR and CDR2 is FQNEAQ in the germline V gene (reference sequence). CDR3 length equals 17 residues.